This section outlines one T cell receptor (beta chain) sequence together with its context. This entry comes from a study of shared clonotypes between healthy human individuals. At the level of the study: The cohort comprised a couple of women and a few men. Their ages spanned 18 to 49 years.

The table came from immunoSEQ multiplex PCR; TCRdb's copy has only in-frame clones and leaves some out. The data show approximately 740,000 clones, with over 65% seen just once and 1.5% to 2% held by the top ten. The length of the CDR3 is 16 residues. V lost 3 bases to trimming and J lost 8 bases; unmatched junction nucleotides: 11. The germline V gene has CDR1 SGHAT and CDR2 FQNNGV. Donors comprised healthy HIV-negative adults lacking recent acute infections or vaccinations. Splitting the CD4+ cells yielded a CD45RA+ naive subset and a CD45RA-negative memory subset. The sequence came from a woman aged 25 to 45 in good health. The chain links TRBV11-2 to TRBJ2-2; 8 positions agree with TRBD2. Sequenced sample: memory CD4+ T cells sorted from blood. The subset here: CD45RA-negative fraction. The CDR3: CASSFNQAGGEGELFF. CDR3 DNA sequence: TGTGCCAGCAGCTTTAACCAGGCGGGAGGTGAAGGGGAGCTGTTTTTT.